The next 20 T cell receptor beta chains were all read from a single sample in a study of blood T cells in healthy people across ages. The use of a sample-barcoded 5' primer and a J-beta primer mix characterized a second PCR of roughly 6 to 11 cycles. One entry per CDR3 protein results from TCRdb running MiXCR on the 5' RACE reads. The profile shows about 640,000 distinct CDR3 sequences, approximately 59% of them singletons. Input material: blood. These TCRs come from a man aged 60-69 years in good health.

This clonotype has only a few counts. The chain combines TRBV20-1 with TRBJ2-1, with 16 bases fitting TRBD2. The V and J ends lost 6 bases and 1 base, in that order; junction bases with no gene match: 12. The CDR3 has 19 residues. Germline CDR1 and CDR2: DFQATT and SNEGSKA (reference sequence). The CDR3 reads CSAQNPGLAGGRSYNEQFF. CDR3 bases: TGCAGTGCCCAAAACCCGGGACTAGCGGGGGGGCGTTCCTACAATGAGCAGTTCTTC.

The chain is built from TRBV4-1 and TRBJ1-1; D ambiguous. There are 11 residues in the CDR3. V lost 0 bases to trimming and J lost 10 bases, with 6 bases between them. The germline gives CDR1 MGHRA, CDR2 YSYEKL. The CDR3 sequence is CASSQDRRAFF. The CDR3 DNA follows: TGCGCCAGCAGCCAAGATAGAAGAGCTTTCTTT.

V is TRBV20-1 and J is TRBJ2-5; D not resolved. CDR3 length: 14 amino acids. The germline V gene has CDR1 DFQATT and CDR2 SNEGSKA (reference sequence). The V and J ends lost 0 bases and 1 base respectively, with 9 bases between them. The DNA of the CDR3 is TGCAGTGCTAGAGATGCCCGGCTCCAAGAGACCCAGTACTTC. As protein: CSARDARLQETQYF.

V gene TRBV10-1 combines with J gene TRBJ2-1, with 9 bases lining up with TRBD2. After removal of 2 bases from V and 3 bases from J, the junction contained 5 bases not matched to a gene. This CDR3 has 16 amino acids. Per the germline V gene, CDR1 is WNHNN and CDR2 is SYGVQD (reference sequence). CDR3 in amino acids: CASSETLAGIYNEQFF. The DNA of the CDR3 is TGCGCCAGCAGTGAGACTCTAGCGGGGATCTACAATGAGCAGTTCTTC.

V gene TRBV2 combines with J gene TRBJ2-3; no firm D call. This CDR3 has 14 residues. With 3 bases removed from V and 0 bases from J, the gap between germline ends came to 7 bases. Germline V gives CDR1 SNHLY, CDR2 FYNNEI. The CDR3 DNA is TGTGCCAGCAGTGAGTCATTGAGCACAGATACGCAGTATTTT. It codes for CASSESLSTDTQYF.

This chain links TRBV2 with TRBJ2-4, with TRBD1 matching 7 bases. This CDR3 has 14 amino acids. Germline lookup yields CDR1 SNHLY and CDR2 FYNNEI. Germline trimming cut 4 bases from V and 0 bases from J; bases unmatched to any gene: 0. CDR3 amino acids: CASSGQGAKNIQYF. CDR3 nucleotide sequence: TGTGCCAGCAGTGGACAGGGAGCCAAAAACATTCAGTACTTC.

Notes on this clonotype: Germline is not matched at one junction end, which may reflect a read error. The chain is built from TRBV6-1 and TRBJ2-7, with D possibly matching TRBD1 (6 bases). The DNA end lines up better with TRBJ2-5; the J call may be wrong. There are 15 residues in the CDR3. From germline, CDR1 is MNHNS and CDR2 SASEGT. CDR3 in amino acids: CACSVSRGYVETQYF. The CDR3 DNA reads as TGTGCCTGCAGTGTCAGCAGGGGATATGTGGAGACCCAGTACTTC.

The CDR3 spells CASSEAGRTEAFF. CDR3 DNA: TGTGCCAGCAGTGAGGCAGGGAGGACTGAAGCTTTCTTT. The chain combines TRBV25-1 with TRBJ1-1; tentative D call: TRBD1 (5 bases). This CDR3 comprises 13 residues. The germline CDR1 and CDR2 sequences are MGHDK and SYGVNS. V lost 3 bases and J lost 5, with 10 bases in between. Drawing the rest from reference TRBV25-1 and TRBJ1-1, the complete variable domain is EADIYQTPRYLVIGTGKKITLECSQTMGHDKMYWYQQDPGMELHLIHYSYGVNSTEKGDLSSESTVSRIRTEHFPLTLESARPSHTSQYLCASSEAGRTEAFFGQGTRLTVV.

CDR3 in DNA: TGTGCCAGCACCCCGGGGGTACATACGCAGTATTTT. Translation gives CASTPGVHTQYF. The V and J genes are TRBV7-9 and TRBJ2-3, with D maybe TRBD2 (6 bases). Germline assignment: CDR1 SEHNR and CDR2 FQNEAQ (reference sequence). This CDR3 comprises 12 residues. Trimming pared 7 bases from V and 7 bases from J, leaving 12 bases between.

This clonotype was counted many times. The V gene is TRBV20-1, the J gene TRBJ1-5; no reliable D call. The CDR3 consists of 14 residues. Per germline, CDR1 DFQATT and CDR2 SNEGSKA (reference sequence). Deletions cut 0 bases from V and 0 bases from J, with 6 bases between. In nucleotides, the CDR3 is TGCAGTGCTAGAGAGTGGAATAGCAATCAGCCCCAGCATTTT. The encoded protein is CSAREWNSNQPQHF.

In DNA form, the CDR3 reads TGTGCCAGCAGCTTATATGGCAAAGGGTTTGGCTACACCTTC. This sequence encodes CASSLYGKGFGYTF. The chain carries TRBV11-3 and TRBJ1-2; no clear D gene. In germline, CDR1 is SGHNT, CDR2 YENEEA. The CDR3 covers 14 residues. The germline V and J ends were trimmed by 2 bases and 7 bases, with 14 bases remaining between them.

As regards this clonotype: One junction end does not reproduce the germline sequence, and a read error may be involved. V is TRBV7-8 and J is TRBJ2-6; 8 bases align to TRBD1. Germline values: CDR1 SGHVS, CDR2 FQNEAQ. This CDR3 contains 18 residues. The chain's CDR3 is CVSSLEGRGRSGANVLTF. CDR3 DNA: TGTGTCAGCAGCTTAGAGGGCAGGGGGCGTTCTGGGGCCAACGTCCTGACTTTC.

The chain couples TRBV10-3 to TRBJ2-5; D possibly corresponds to TRBD1 (5 bases). The DNA end lines up better with TRBJ2-7; the J call may be wrong. CDR1 is ENHRY, CDR2 SYGVKD, per germline. The CDR3 contains 12 residues. The CDR3 reads CATRVAAYEQYF. In nucleotides, the CDR3 is TGTGCCACCAGGGTAGCAGCCTACGAGCAGTACTTC.

The sample holds one count of this clonotype. CDR3 coding DNA: TGCAGCGTTGAAGAGATCATGAACACTGAAGCTTTCTTT. Translation: CSVEEIMNTEAFF. The V gene is TRBV29-1, the J gene TRBJ1-1; the D is unclear. V was cut by 0 bases and J by 0 bases, with 5 bases left in between. The germline gives CDR1 SQVTM, CDR2 ANQGSEA. The CDR3 runs 13 residues.

This chain connects TRBV7-9 to TRBJ2-1; tentatively, D is TRBD1 (6 bases). The germline gives CDR1 SEHNR, CDR2 FQNEAQ (reference sequence). V was trimmed by 3 bases and J by 5 bases, leaving 11 bases between them. CDR3 length: 14 amino acids. The CDR3 protein is CASSFSDRHNEQFF. DNA of the CDR3: TGTGCCAGCAGCTTCTCCGACAGGCACAATGAGCAGTTCTTC.

This clonotype occurred once. V gene TRBV14 combines with J gene TRBJ1-2, with no clear D. Germline V lookup: CDR1 SGHDN, CDR2 FVKESK. The CDR3 contains 12 residues. Trimming left V 3 bases short and J 7 bases short, with 9 bases between. This CDR3 is CASSQAAGGYTF. CDR3 sequence (DNA): TGTGCCAGCAGCCAGGCCGCGGGTGGCTACACCTTC. Using reference TRBV14 and TRBJ1-2 for the parts outside the CDR3, the full variable domain is EAGVTQFPSHSVIEKGQTVTLRCDPISGHDNLYWYRRVMGKEIKFLLHFVKESKQDESGMPNNRFLAERTGGTYSTLKVQPAELEDSGVYFCASSQAAGGYTFGSGTRLTVV.

This clonotype was picked up a small number of times. CDR3 sequence: CASSPGQTTYEQYF. CDR3 DNA: TGTGCCAGCTCACCGGGACAGACAACGTACGAGCAGTACTTC. The chain recombines TRBV18 with TRBJ2-7; 7 bases line up with TRBD1. The V and J ends lost 3 bases and 4 bases, in that order; junction bases with no gene match: 6. Germline values: CDR1 KGHSH, CDR2 LQKENI. The CDR3 is made up of 14 amino acids.

The CDR3 nucleotides are TGCGCCAGCAGCCAAGTAGCGGAGAGTTATAATGAAAAACTGTTTTTT. Its translation is CASSQVAESYNEKLFF. The V and J genes are TRBV4-1 and TRBJ1-4; D is unclear. This CDR3 comprises 16 residues. Germline CDR1 MGHRA, CDR2 YSYEKL. The ends were cut back, 1 base at V and 4 bases at J, with 13 bases in the middle.

This clonotype was counted at least ten times. The V gene is TRBV20-1, the J gene TRBJ2-7, with 11 positions matching TRBD1. Germline assignment: CDR1 DFQATT and CDR2 SNEGSKA (reference sequence). The CDR3 loop spans 16 amino acids. With V trimmed by 4 bases and J by 9 bases, 17 bases remained unmatched. The CDR3 DNA is TGCAGTGCTAAGCCAACGTCCGGGACAGGGACAGGGGGGCAGTACTTC. Amino acids: CSAKPTSGTGTGGQYF.

CDR3 nucleotides: TGTGCCACCAGTGAAACCGGGACAGGGGTGGGGAATGAGCAGTTCTTC. Protein sequence: CATSETGTGVGNEQFF. This chain connects TRBV24-1 to TRBJ2-1; 10 nucleotides align to TRBD1. The ends lost 4 bases at V and 7 bases at J; junction bases unmatched: 9. This CDR3 has 16 residues. In germline, CDR1 is KGHDR, CDR2 SFDVKD.